The sequence of this T cell receptor (beta chain) was determined in a study of human T cells and chemical hapten exposure. Described time point: patch test 3, about 24 weeks after DPC sensitization. Treatment of the sample: therapeutic diphenylcyclopropenone sensitization with weekly scalp DPC. TCRdb reprocessed the RACE reads via MiXCR and lists one record per CDR3 protein. The sample has 80,000 to 100,000 distinct CDR3 sequences; about 10% are singletons. CDR1 and CDR2 (germline): MDHEN, SYDVKM. This CDR3 has 16 amino acids. The V segment lost 5 bases and the J segment 7 bases; nucleotides outside the gene matches: 12.

This chain uses TRBV28 with TRBJ2-3, with 10 nucleotides matching TRBD1. This receptor was identified in a woman aged 45 to 65 with alopecia areata. Some clones in this sample may be carry-over from other donors' samples. The starting material was whole blood, obtained in connection with sensitization to the hapten diphenylcyclopropenone (DPC). This chain's CDR3 is CASSPRGTGDGNTQYF. The CDR3 DNA reads TGTGCCAGCAGTCCTAGGGGGACAGGGGATGGGAATACGCAGTATTTT.